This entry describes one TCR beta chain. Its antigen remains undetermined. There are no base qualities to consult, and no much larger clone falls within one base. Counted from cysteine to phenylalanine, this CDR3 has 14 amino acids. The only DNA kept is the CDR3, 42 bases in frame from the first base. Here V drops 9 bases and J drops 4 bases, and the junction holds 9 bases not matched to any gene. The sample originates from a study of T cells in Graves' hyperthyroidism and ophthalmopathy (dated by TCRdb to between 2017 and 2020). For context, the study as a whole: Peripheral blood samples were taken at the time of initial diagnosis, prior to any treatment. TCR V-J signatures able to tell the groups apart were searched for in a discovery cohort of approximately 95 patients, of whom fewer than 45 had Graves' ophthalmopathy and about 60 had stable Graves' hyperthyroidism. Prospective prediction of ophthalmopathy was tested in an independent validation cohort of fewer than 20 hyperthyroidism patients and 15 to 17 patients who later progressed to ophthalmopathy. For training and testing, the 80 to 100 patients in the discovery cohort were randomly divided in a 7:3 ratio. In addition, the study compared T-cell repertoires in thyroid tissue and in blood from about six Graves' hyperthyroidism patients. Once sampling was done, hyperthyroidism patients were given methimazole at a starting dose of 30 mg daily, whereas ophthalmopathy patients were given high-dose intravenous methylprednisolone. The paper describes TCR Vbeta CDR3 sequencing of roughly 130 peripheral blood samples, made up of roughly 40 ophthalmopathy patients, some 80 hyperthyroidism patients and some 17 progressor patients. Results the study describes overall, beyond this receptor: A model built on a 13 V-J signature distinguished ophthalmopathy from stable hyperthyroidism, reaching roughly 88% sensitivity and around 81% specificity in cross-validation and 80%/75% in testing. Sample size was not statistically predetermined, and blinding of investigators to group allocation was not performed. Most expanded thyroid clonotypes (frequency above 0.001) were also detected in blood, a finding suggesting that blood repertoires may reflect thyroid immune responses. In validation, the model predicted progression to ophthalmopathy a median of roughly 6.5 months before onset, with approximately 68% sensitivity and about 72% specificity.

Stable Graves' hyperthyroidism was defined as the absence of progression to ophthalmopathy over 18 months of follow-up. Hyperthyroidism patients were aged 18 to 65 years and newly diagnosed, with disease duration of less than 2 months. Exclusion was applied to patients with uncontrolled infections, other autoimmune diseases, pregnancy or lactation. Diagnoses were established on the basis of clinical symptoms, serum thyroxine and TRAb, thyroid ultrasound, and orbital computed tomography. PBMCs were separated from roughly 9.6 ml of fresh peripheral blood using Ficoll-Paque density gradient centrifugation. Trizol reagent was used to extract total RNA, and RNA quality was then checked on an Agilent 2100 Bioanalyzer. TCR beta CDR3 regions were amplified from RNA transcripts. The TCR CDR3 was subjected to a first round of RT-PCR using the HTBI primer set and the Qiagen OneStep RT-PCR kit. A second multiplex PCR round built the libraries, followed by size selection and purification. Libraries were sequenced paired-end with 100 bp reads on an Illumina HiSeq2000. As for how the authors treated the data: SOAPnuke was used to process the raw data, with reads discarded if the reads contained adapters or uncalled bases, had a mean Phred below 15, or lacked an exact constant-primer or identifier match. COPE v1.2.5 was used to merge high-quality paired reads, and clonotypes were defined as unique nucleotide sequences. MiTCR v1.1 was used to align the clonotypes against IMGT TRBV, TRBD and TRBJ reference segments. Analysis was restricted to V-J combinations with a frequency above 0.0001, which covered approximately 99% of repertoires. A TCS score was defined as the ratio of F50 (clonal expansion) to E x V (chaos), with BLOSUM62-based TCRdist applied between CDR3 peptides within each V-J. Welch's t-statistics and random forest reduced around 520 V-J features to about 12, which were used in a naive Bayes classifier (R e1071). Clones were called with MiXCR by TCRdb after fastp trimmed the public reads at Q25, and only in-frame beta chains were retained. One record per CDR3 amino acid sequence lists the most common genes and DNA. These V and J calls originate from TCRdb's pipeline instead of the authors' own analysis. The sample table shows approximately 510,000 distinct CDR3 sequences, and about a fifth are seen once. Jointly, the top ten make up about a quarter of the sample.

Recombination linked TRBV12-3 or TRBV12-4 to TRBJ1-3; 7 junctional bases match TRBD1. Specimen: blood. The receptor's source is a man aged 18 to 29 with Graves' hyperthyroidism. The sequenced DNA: TGTGCCAGTCTCGGGACAGTTATAGGAAACACCATATATTTT. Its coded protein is CASLGTVIGNTIYF.